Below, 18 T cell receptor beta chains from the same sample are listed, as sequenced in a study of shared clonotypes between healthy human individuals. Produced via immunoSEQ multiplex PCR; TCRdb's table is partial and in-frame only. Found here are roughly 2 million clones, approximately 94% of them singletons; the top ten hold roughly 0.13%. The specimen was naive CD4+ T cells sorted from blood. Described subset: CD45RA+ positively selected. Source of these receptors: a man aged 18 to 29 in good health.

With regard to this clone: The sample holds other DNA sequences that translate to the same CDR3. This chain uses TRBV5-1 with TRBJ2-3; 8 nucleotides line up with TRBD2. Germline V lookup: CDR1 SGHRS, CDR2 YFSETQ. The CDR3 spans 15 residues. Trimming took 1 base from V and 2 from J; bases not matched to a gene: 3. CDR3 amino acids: CASSLTSGPTDTQYF. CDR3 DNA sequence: TGCGCCAGCAGCTTGACTAGCGGACCCACAGATACGCAGTATTTT.

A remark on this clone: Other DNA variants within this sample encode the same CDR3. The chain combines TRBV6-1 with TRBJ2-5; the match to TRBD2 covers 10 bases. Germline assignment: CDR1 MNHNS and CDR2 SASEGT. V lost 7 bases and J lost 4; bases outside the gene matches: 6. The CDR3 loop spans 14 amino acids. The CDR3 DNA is TGTGCCAGCACCAGCGGGGGGGCCGGAGAGACCCAGTACTTC. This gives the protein CASTSGGAGETQYF.

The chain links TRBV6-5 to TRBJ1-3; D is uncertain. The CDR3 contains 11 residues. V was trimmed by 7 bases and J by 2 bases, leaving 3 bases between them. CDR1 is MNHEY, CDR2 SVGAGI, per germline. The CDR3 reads CASNAGNTIYF. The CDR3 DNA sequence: TGTGCCAGCAATGCTGGAAACACCATATATTTT.

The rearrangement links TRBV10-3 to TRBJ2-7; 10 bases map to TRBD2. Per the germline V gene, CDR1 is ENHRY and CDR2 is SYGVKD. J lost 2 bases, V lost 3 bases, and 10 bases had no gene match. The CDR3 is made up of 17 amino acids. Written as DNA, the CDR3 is TGTGCCATCAGTGAAAACCCCGGGACTAGCGTTACCTACGAGCAGTACTTC. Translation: CAISENPGTSVTYEQYF.

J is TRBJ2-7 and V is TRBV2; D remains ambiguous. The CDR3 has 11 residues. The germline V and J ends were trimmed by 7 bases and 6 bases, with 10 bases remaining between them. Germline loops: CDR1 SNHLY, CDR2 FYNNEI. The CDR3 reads CASNSGSEQYF. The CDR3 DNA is TGTGCCAGCAATTCCGGTTCCGAGCAGTACTTC.

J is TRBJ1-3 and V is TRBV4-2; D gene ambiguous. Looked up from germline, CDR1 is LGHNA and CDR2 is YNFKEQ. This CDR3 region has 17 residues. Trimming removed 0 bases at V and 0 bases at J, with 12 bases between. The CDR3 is CASSQDRQTISGNTIYF. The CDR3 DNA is TGTGCCAGCAGCCAAGATAGACAAACGATCTCTGGAAACACCATATATTTT.

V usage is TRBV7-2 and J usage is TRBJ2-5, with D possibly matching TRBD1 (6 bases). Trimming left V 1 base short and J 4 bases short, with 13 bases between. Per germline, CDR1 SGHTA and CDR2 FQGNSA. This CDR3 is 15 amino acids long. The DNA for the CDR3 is TGTGCCAGCAGCTTAGATGGGGGCAGAGGAGAGACCCAGTACTTC. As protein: CASSLDGGRGETQYF.

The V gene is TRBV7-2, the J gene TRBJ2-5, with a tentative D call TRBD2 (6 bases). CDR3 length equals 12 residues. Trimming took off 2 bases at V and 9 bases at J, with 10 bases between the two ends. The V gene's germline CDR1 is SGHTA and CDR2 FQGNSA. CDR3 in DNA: TGTGCCAGCAGCTTACATGAGCGGGCCCAGTACTTC. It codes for CASSLHERAQYF.

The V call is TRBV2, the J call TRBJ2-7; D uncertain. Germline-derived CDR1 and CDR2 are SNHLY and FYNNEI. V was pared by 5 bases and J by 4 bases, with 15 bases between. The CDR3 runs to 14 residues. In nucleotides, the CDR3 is TGTGCCAGCAGTAGAAAGGACGCCGGATACGAGCAGTACTTC. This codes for CASSRKDAGYEQYF.

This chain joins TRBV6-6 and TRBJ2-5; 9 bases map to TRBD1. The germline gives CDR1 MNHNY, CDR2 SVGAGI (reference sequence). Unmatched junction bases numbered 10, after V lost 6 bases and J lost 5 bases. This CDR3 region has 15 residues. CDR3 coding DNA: TGTGCCAGCAGGAACGGGGACAGGGATATGGAGACCCAGTACTTC. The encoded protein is CASRNGDRDMETQYF.

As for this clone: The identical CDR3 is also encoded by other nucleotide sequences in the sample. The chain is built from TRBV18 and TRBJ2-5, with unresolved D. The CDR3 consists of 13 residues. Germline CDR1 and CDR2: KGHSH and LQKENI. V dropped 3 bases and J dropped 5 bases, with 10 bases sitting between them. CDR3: CASSPASLETQYF. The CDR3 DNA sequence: TGTGCCAGCTCACCTGCCTCCCTGGAGACCCAGTACTTC.

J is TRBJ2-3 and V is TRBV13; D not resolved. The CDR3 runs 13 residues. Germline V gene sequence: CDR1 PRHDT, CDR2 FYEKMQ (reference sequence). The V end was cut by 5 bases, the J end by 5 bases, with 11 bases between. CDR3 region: CASSRAALDTQYF. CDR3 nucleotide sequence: TGTGCCAGCAGCCGGGCAGCATTAGATACGCAGTATTTT.

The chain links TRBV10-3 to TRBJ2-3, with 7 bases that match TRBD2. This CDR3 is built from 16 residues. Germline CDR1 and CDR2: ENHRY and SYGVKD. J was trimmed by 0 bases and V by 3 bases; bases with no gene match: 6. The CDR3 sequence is CAISDALATSTDTQYF. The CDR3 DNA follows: TGTGCCATCAGTGATGCACTAGCGACTAGCACAGATACGCAGTATTTT.

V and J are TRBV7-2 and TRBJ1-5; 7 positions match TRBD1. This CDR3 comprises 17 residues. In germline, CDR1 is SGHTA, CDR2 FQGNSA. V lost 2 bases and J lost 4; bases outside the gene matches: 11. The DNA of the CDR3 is TGTGCCAGCAGCTTAATGACAGGGCTTATACCTAATCAGCCCCAGCATTTT. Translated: CASSLMTGLIPNQPQHF.

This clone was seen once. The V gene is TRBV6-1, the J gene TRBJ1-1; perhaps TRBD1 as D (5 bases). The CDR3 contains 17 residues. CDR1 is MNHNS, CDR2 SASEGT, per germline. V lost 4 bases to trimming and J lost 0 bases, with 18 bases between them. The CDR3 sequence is CASSGDGTVRMNTEAFF. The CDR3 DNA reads TGTGCCAGCAGTGGCGATGGGACGGTCCGCATGAACACTGAAGCTTTCTTT.

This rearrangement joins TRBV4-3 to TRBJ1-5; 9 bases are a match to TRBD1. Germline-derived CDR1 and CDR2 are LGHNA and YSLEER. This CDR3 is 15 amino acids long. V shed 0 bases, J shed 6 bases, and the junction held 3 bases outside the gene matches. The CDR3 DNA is TGCGCCAGCAGCCAAGAGGGGACAGGGTCTCAGCCCCAGCATTTT. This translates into CASSQEGTGSQPQHF.

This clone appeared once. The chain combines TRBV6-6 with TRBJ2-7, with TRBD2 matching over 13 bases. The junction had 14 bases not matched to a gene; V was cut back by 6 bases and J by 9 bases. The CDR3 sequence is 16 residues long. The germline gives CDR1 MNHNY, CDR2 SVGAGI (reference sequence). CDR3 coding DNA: TGTGCCAGCAGCGGAGAAGAGACTAGCGGGAGGTCGGGGCAGTACTTC. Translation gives CASSGEETSGRSGQYF.

This chain's CDR3 is CASSKGLPHGNTIYF. The DNA for the CDR3 is TGTGCCAGCAGCAAAGGGCTACCGCACGGAAACACCATATATTTT. This rearrangement joins TRBV13 to TRBJ1-3; D call uncertain. The germline V and J ends were trimmed by 5 bases and 4 bases, with 15 bases remaining between them. The CDR3 loop spans 15 amino acids. Germline assignment: CDR1 PRHDT and CDR2 FYEKMQ (reference sequence).